Below, 8 T cell receptor beta chains from the same sample are listed, as sequenced in a study of cytomegalovirus exposure and HLA in healthy donors. Primers for the PCR totalled 60 Vbeta and 13 Jbeta. Data came from immunoSEQ multiplex PCR; TCRdb stores just in-frame clones and leaves some out. This sample has about 170,000 clones; around 80% occur once, and the top ten carry more than 1.3%. The sequenced material came from PBMCs. These receptors originate from a girl aged 5-17 years in good health and CMV-seropositive.

CDR3 sequence: CATSRDRDRGRVGVDTEAFF. Here the CDR3 DNA reads TGTGCCACCAGCAGAGACCGGGACAGGGGGCGGGTTGGAGTGGACACTGAAGCTTTCTTT. J is TRBJ1-1 and V is TRBV15, with 12 bases matching TRBD1. Germline loops: CDR1 LNHNV, CDR2 YYDKDF (reference sequence). The V gene end was trimmed by 0 bases and the J gene end by 3 bases; junction bases not matched to a gene: 14. This CDR3 region has 20 residues.

This clone turned up a few times. The V gene is TRBV27, the J gene TRBJ2-7; TRBD1 matches at 8 bases. The CDR3 is 13 residues long. CDR1 is MNHEY, CDR2 SMNVEV, per germline (reference sequence). The trim removed 3 bases at V and 6 bases at J, leaving 4 bases unmatched. CDR3 DNA sequence: TGTGCCAGCAGTTTCCAGGGGGCCATCGAGCAGTACTTC. Amino acids: CASSFQGAIEQYF.

The rearrangement links TRBV18 to TRBJ1-4, with D possibly being TRBD1 (5 bases). Trimming left V 8 bases short and J 3 bases short, with 13 bases between. Germline V CDR1 and CDR2: KGHSH, LQKENI. This CDR3 has 14 amino acids. The CDR3 coding sequence is TGTGCCAGCACAGACAGAGGCTCTAATGAAAAACTGTTTTTT. Its protein is CASTDRGSNEKLFF. The whole variable domain, remainder taken from reference TRBV18 and TRBJ1-4, is NAGVMQNPRHLVRRRGQEARLRCSPMKGHSHVYWYRQLPEEGLKFMVYLQKENIIDESGMPKERFSAEFPKEGPSILRIQQVVRGDSAAYFCASTDRGSNEKLFFGSGTQLSVL.

This chain uses TRBV28 with TRBJ1-5; D is unresolved. CDR1 MDHEN and CDR2 SYDVKM come from the germline V gene. This CDR3 contains 14 residues. Trimming left V 1 base short and J 4 bases short, with 8 bases between. The CDR3 region has the DNA TGTGCCAGCAGTTTATTGGCCCCGAATCAGCCCCAGCATTTT. Protein sequence: CASSLLAPNQPQHF.

This clone was picked up one time. The junction departs from the called germline gene at one end, perhaps through a read error. The chain uses TRBV7-7 and TRBJ2-1, with 8 nucleotides matching TRBD1. This CDR3 has 16 residues. Germline V gene lookup returns CDR1 SSHAT and CDR2 FNYEAQ (reference sequence). The CDR3 DNA reads as TGTGCTAGCAGCTTAGTGGACAGGGCAACCTACAATGAGCAGTTCTTC. Protein: CASSLVDRATYNEQFF.

In its sample, this clone was seen a few times. This sequence joins TRBV5-1 and TRBJ2-6; D is unresolved. CDR3 length equals 15 residues. Trimming left V 0 bases short and J 2 bases short, with 6 bases between. The V gene's germline CDR1 is SGHRS and CDR2 YFSETQ. Here the CDR3 reads CASSLVEAGANVLTF. The CDR3 bases are TGCGCCAGCAGCTTGGTAGAAGCTGGGGCCAACGTCCTGACTTTC.

The V gene is TRBV7-2, the J gene TRBJ2-1; D may be TRBD2 (5 bases). The length of the CDR3 is 16 residues. Per the germline V gene, CDR1 is SGHTA and CDR2 is FQGNSA. V was shortened by 4 bases and J by 0 bases, with 13 bases between the two germline ends. CDR3 in DNA: TGTGCCAGCAGCTCGCGGACTCTGAGCTCCTACAATGAGCAGTTCTTC. Translation: CASSSRTLSSYNEQFF.

The rearrangement links TRBV6-5 to TRBJ1-4; 7 nucleotides line up with TRBD1. The junction had 7 bases not matched to a gene; V was cut back by 4 bases and J by 8 bases. Germline V gene data show CDR1 as MNHEY and CDR2 as SVGAGI. The CDR3 length is 14 residues. This CDR3 reads CASSSGGRKEKLFF. The CDR3 coding sequence is TGTGCCAGCAGTTCAGGGGGAAGGAAGGAAAAACTGTTTTTT.